A selection of T cell receptor beta chains follows, all from one sample in a study of blood T cell repertoires in COVID-19. Assay used: immunoSEQ multiplex PCR; TCRdb lists only in-frame clones, some missing. The table lists approximately 50,000 clones, roughly 85% of them singletons. The sample was peripheral blood. The receptors were gathered from a man between 60 and 70 years old with acute or convalescent COVID-19. The CDR3 runs from the conserved cysteine through the conserved F or W. D genes are given only for firm matches. Not every row has a clone size; where given, it reads once, few, many or a size class.

V,J,size,D,CDR3,DNA
TRBV28,TRBJ2-1,-,-,CASSSTRRGYNEQFF,TGTGCCAGCAGTTCGACCCGCAGGGGATACAATGAGCAGTTCTTC
TRBV5-5,TRBJ2-1,once,TRBD1,CASSLGGTRDRAYNEQFF,TGTGCCAGCAGCTTGGGGGGGACCCGGGACAGGGCCTACAATGAGCAGTTCTTC
TRBV2,TRBJ1-6,-,-,CASSEGSPGPSFDSPLHF,TGTGCCAGCAGTGAAGGGTCCCCAGGGCCCTCCTTTGATTCACCCCTCCACTTT
TRBV5-1,TRBJ2-2,-,-,CASSRRVAGTGELFF,TGCGCCAGCAGCCGCAGGGTTGCGGGGACCGGGGAGCTGTTTTTT
TRBV5-1,TRBJ2-5,-,-,CASSSGPQETQYF,TGCGCCAGCAGCTCCGGTCCTCAAGAGACCCAGTACTTC
TRBV10-3,TRBJ2-1,-,-,CAAYNREKSNEQFF,TGTGCCGCGTATAACAGGGAAAAGAGCAATGAGCAGTTCTTC
TRBV3-1/TRBV3-2,TRBJ1-2,-,-,CASSQGLQPAYGYTF,TGTGCCAGCAGCCAAGGTTTACAGCCCGCCTATGGCTACACCTTC
TRBV24-1,TRBJ2-1,-,TRBD2,CATSDMSGSSYNEQFF,TGTGCCACCAGTGATATGAGCGGGAGCTCCTACAATGAGCAGTTCTTC
TRBV6-5,TRBJ2-7,-,-,CASSDSRVLYEQYF,TGTGCCAGCAGTGACTCAAGAGTACTATACGAGCAGTACTTC
TRBV7-2,TRBJ1-2,-,TRBD1,CASSSGQGALGYTF,TGTGCCAGCAGCTCCGGACAGGGGGCGCTGGGCTACACCTTC
TRBV2,TRBJ1-5,-,TRBD1,CAAGTGVRAQHF,TGTGCCGCCGGGACAGGGGTGCGGGCCCAGCATTTT
TRBV5-1,TRBJ2-1,-,-,CASSSIGRFYNEQFF,TGCGCCAGCAGCTCTATCGGGAGATTCTACAATGAGCAGTTCTTC
TRBV6-5,TRBJ1-5,-,TRBD1,CASRSQGVSNQPQHF,TGTGCCAGCAGATCACAGGGGGTAAGCAATCAGCCCCAGCATTTT
TRBV14,TRBJ1-3,-,-,CASSSQRGYGNTIYF,TGTGCCAGCAGCTCCCAGCGGGGTTATGGAAACACCATATATTTT
TRBV28,TRBJ1-5,-,-,CASSSSRDMSNQPQHF,TGTGCCAGCAGTTCGTCCAGGGACATGAGCAATCAGCCCCAGCATTTT
TRBV3-1/TRBV3-2,TRBJ2-7,once,-,CASSQVGASEQYF,TGTGCCAGCAGCCAAGTAGGGGCGAGCGAGCAGTACTTC
TRBV11-2,TRBJ1-5,once,TRBD1,CASSPTTGGNQPQHF,TGTGCCAGCAGCCCTACTACAGGGGGGAATCAGCCCCAGCATTTT
TRBV19,TRBJ2-7,-,TRBD2,CASSPGTSGSQPYEQYF,TGTGCCAGTAGTCCCGGGACTAGCGGGAGTCAACCCTACGAGCAGTACTTC
TRBV18,TRBJ2-3,-,TRBD1,CASSPRARGLDTQYF,TGTGCCAGCTCACCCCGGGCCAGGGGGTTAGATACGCAGTATTTT
TRBV7-3,TRBJ2-5,-,-,CASSSTPTSLQTQYF,TGTGCCAGCAGCTCGACCCCGACTAGTTTGCAGACCCAGTACTTC
TRBV7-8,TRBJ1-1,-,-,CASSLAQQINTEAFF,TGTGCCAGCAGCTTAGCGCAACAGATAAACACTGAAGCTTTCTTT
TRBV6-5,TRBJ1-1,-,TRBD1,CASRLEWQGVTEAFF,TGTGCCAGCAGACTTGAATGGCAGGGGGTAACTGAAGCTTTCTTT
TRBV9,TRBJ2-1,-,TRBD2,CASSAPLAGAAYNEQFF,TGTGCCAGCAGCGCCCCCCTAGCGGGAGCTGCCTACAATGAGCAGTTCTTC
TRBV5-4,TRBJ2-7,-,-,CASSQIRVTEDLDYEQYF,TGTGCCAGCAGCCAAATCCGCGTGACAGAGGACCTTGATTACGAGCAGTACTTC
TRBV28,TRBJ1-5,-,TRBD1,CASSYPRQGLWSNQPQHF,TGTGCCAGCAGTTACCCCCGACAGGGGTTATGGAGCAATCAGCCCCAGCATTTT
TRBV28,TRBJ2-2,-,-,CASTKGAYTGELFF,TGTGCCAGCACCAAGGGAGCATACACCGGGGAGCTGTTTTTT
TRBV9,TRBJ2-2,-,-,CASSVAGKNTGELFF,TGTGCCAGCAGCGTAGCCGGGAAGAACACCGGGGAGCTGTTTTTT
TRBV30,TRBJ2-3,-,TRBD2,CAWATGLATDTQYF,TGTGCCTGGGCGACGGGACTAGCCACAGATACGCAGTATTTT
TRBV9,TRBJ1-1,-,TRBD1,CASSVGTGDTAFF,TGTGCCAGCAGCGTAGGGACAGGGGACACAGCTTTCTTT
TRBV4-1,TRBJ2-1,-,TRBD2,CASSPAAGAYNEQFF,TGCGCCAGCAGCCCGGCAGCGGGGGCCTACAATGAGCAGTTCTTC
TRBV18,TRBJ1-2,-,-,CASSPPRGDYGYTF,TGTGCCAGCTCACCACCGCGGGGGGACTATGGCTACACCTTC
TRBV3-1/TRBV3-2,TRBJ2-7,-,-,CASSQDLRFEQYF,TGTGCCAGCAGCCAAGATTTGAGGTTCGAGCAGTACTTC
TRBV21-1,TRBJ2-7,few,-,CASSPRLLRTSGSYSYEQYF,TGTGCCAGCAGTCCCCGACTCCTCAGGACTAGCGGGAGCTACTCCTACGAGCAGTACTTC
TRBV6-5,TRBJ1-2,-,TRBD1,CASYTTGTGNGYTF,TGTGCCAGTTATACTACCGGGACAGGGAATGGCTACACCTTC
TRBV25-1,TRBJ1-5,-,-,CASSETGSNQPQHF,TGTGCCAGCAGTGAAACAGGGAGCAATCAGCCCCAGCATTTT
TRBV6-5,TRBJ2-7,-,TRBD1,CASSPGQGQQYF,TGTGCCAGCAGTCCGGGACAGGGACAACAGTACTTC
TRBV6-5,TRBJ2-7,-,-,CASITQGGEQYF,TGTGCCAGCATTACACAGGGGGGGGAGCAGTACTTC
TRBV2,TRBJ2-2,-,-,CASSDYGGELFF,TGTGCCAGCAGTGACTACGGCGGGGAGCTGTTTTTT
TRBV10-1,TRBJ2-3,-,TRBD2,CASSAGAGGTDTQYF,TGCGCCAGCAGTGCTGGGGCGGGAGGCACAGATACGCAGTATTTT
TRBV5-4,TRBJ2-5,-,TRBD2,CASSPRGGETQYF,TGTGCCAGCAGCCCCCGGGGGGGCGAGACCCAGTACTTC
TRBV5-1,TRBJ2-1,-,TRBD2,CASSLSGRLAGLGEQFF,TGCGCCAGCAGCCTTTCCGGGAGACTAGCGGGATTAGGCGAGCAGTTCTTC